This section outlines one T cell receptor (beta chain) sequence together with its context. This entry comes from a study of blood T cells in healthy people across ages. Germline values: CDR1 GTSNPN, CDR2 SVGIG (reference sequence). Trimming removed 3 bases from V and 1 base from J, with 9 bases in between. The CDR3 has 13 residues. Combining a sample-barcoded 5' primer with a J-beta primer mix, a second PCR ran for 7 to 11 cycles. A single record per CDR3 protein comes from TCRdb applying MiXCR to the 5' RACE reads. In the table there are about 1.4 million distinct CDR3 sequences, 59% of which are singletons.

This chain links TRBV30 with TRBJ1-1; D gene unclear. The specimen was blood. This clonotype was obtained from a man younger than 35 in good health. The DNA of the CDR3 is TGTGCCTGGAGCCTCCGAAGGAACACTGAAGCTTTCTTT. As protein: CAWSLRRNTEAFF. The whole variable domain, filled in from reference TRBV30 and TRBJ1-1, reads SQTIHQWPATLVQPVGSPLSLECTVEGTSNPNLYWYRQAAGRGLQLLFYSVGIGQISSEVPQNLSASRPQDRQFILSSKKLLLSDSGFYLCAWSLRRNTEAFFGQGTRLTVV.